The T cell receptor (beta chain) described here comes from a study of identifying expanded T cells in peripheral blood (dated by TCRdb to about 2019). About the study as a whole: Four technical replicates, made by sequencing separate aliquots from the same pool of genomic DNA, were compared pairwise. The paper as a whole reports these results and caveats: Across all healthy-donor time intervals, the beta-binomial model significantly lowered both the number of clones called differentially abundant and the false-positive rate. Variance in clone template counts between approximately two-week samples significantly increased with total template count across all healthy donors. The authors expected biological variance in healthy repertoires might increase further over much longer intervals such as months to years. The binomial model flagged approximately 1.3 differentially abundant clones between technical replicates but approximately 16 over around two weeks and roughly 19 over around four weeks.

Details on this clone: This clone's antigen is unknown. No base-level quality is on record; no much larger clone is a single base apart.

The immunoSEQ Assay, which relies on bias-controlled multiplex PCR amplification of genomic DNA, was used to profile TCRbeta CDR3 regions. The original pipeline was this. The absolute abundance of each unique TCRbeta CDR3 region was quantified after sequences were collapsed and filtered. Differential abundance was tested with two models: a binomial (Fisher-equivalent) model and a beta-binomial model that adds time-dependent variance fitted from healthy donors. Clones with fewer than 5 combined templates were excluded, and clones with Benjamini-Hochberg FDR below 0.01 were called differentially abundant. Beta-binomial variance was modeled as a function of total template count across the two samples using the form v = (b*log(k)+a)^2. The table was pulled from immuneACCESS by TCRdb, which kept in-frame rearrangements only. Such tables lose some clones; where checked, under half of the loss comes from unresolved V genes, and the rest has no known cause. V and J calls and clone size are as listed in that table; D and trimming were resolved from the DNA. The sample contains approximately 90,000 clones, around 87% of them found a single time. Clones ranked in the top ten supply over 5% of the sample.

From the cysteine up to the phenylalanine, the CDR3 has a length of 13 residues. Left in the record is the CDR3 DNA by itself, 39 bases read in frame from the first base. V is pruned by 4 bases and J by 5 bases, leaving 3 bases of the junction without a gene match. The germline V gene provides CDR1 SGHRS and CDR2 YFSETQ. No immune events, such as infections, were documented for the healthy donors during the collection period. Blood repertoires from healthy donors were used as a training cohort for calibrating time-dependent variance in a beta-binomial model of differential abundance of T-cell clones. There were ten or so healthy donors in the training cohort, of whom 3 were female and 7 were male. The donors were between roughly 25 and 64 years old, with an average age of approximately 45 years. Obtained from a commercial supplier, whole blood was collected from each healthy donor at three time points set around 2 weeks apart. For immunosequencing, genomic DNA was extracted from whole blood that had not been sorted.

The sequenced sample was blood. Rearrangement joined TRBV5-1 to TRBJ1-5; 7 middle bases align to TRBD1. The sequence came from a person aged 18-70 years in good health. The nucleotides read TGCGCCAGCAGCCCAACAGGGGATCAGCCCCAGCATTTT. This translates into CASSPTGDQPQHF.